A single sample is the source of the 4 T cell receptor beta chains below, sequenced in a study of human T cells and chemical hapten exposure (dated by TCRdb to about 2021). Interpreted using the paper, the time point label stands for: patch test 2, 6 weeks after DPC sensitization. This sample's treatment or condition label indicates: therapeutic diphenylcyclopropenone sensitization with weekly scalp DPC. Preparation of the library involved RACE. The sequencer was a NextSeq 500. The public reads were reanalyzed by TCRdb: fastp trimming at Q25, MiXCR alignment, in-frame beta chains only. Duplicate CDR3 protein sequences are folded into a single record with the most common DNA and genes. This sample has about 73,000 distinct CDR3 sequences in its table, and 8.5% of those were observed once. Under 3.5% of the sample is held by the ten biggest clonotypes. This specimen was whole blood, taken in connection with sensitization to the hapten diphenylcyclopropenone (DPC). The receptors here all came from a woman aged 50 to 60 with alopecia areata. Some clones in this sample may be carry-over from other donors' samples.

V gene TRBV7-2 combines with J gene TRBJ2-1; 15 bases line up with TRBD2. The germline V gene encodes CDR1 SGHTA and CDR2 FQGNSA. The CDR3 is 17 amino acids. Trimming removed 5 bases from V and 4 bases from J; junction bases left unmatched: 6. CDR3 protein: CASSPGTSGGRYNEQFF. The CDR3 DNA sequence: TGTGCCAGCAGCCCCGGGACTAGCGGGGGGCGGTACAATGAGCAGTTCTTC.

This chain joins TRBV10-3 and TRBJ1-5; the D gene is possibly TRBD1 (5 bases). V gave up 0 bases and J gave up 7 bases, with 16 bases separating them. The CDR3 contains 16 residues. The germline V gene encodes CDR1 ENHRY and CDR2 SYGVKD. The CDR3 DNA sequence: TGTGCCATCAGTGAGTCGAGGCCAGGGATAGAGCAGCCCCAGCATTTT. This codes for CAISESRPGIEQPQHF.

Many counts were recorded for this clonotype. The chain couples TRBV9 to TRBJ2-7; TRBD1 might be the D (6 bases). The germline CDR1 and CDR2 sequences are SGDLS and YYNGEE. The V and J ends lost 0 bases and 2 bases respectively, with 18 bases between them. The CDR3 covers 17 residues. CDR3 protein: CASSVAGRRTVAYEQYF. CDR3 in DNA: TGTGCCAGCAGCGTAGCGGGGAGAAGGACAGTGGCCTACGAGCAGTACTTC.

This clonotype has more than one count but fewer than ten. This chain joins TRBV24-1 and TRBJ2-1, with D tentatively TRBD2 (6 bases). V was clipped by 2 bases and J by 0 bases, with 10 bases between them. The germline V gene has CDR1 KGHDR and CDR2 SFDVKD. The CDR3 totals 16 residues. CDR3 region: CATSDSRAGSYNEQFF. The CDR3 DNA is TGTGCCACCAGTGATTCTCGAGCGGGCTCCTACAATGAGCAGTTCTTC.